These T cell receptor beta chains were read from a single sample in a study of T cells in localized non-small cell lung cancer. Generated by immunoSEQ multiplex PCR, the TCRdb table keeps only in-frame clones and is missing some. The sample carries 10,000 to 15,000 clones, around 84% recorded once. The sequenced sample was peripheral blood, obtained before any cancer treatment. The receptors stem from a male donor at least 60 years old with stage III lung adenocarcinoma. The CDR3 runs from the conserved cysteine through the conserved F or W. Each record gives: J gene, D gene, clone size, V gene, CDR3 protein, CDR3 DNA. A D gene is named only where the DNA matches it firmly. A clone size is listed for some rows: how often the clone was seen (once, few, many), or a class if it is expanded.

TRBJ1-5	-	once	TRBV19	CASRWGHTGGGLGNQPQHF	TGCGCCAGTCGTTGGGGGCATACGGGGGGCGGGTTGGGCAATCAGCCCCAGCATTTT
TRBJ2-2	TRBD1	-	TRBV19	CASRTGETTGELFF	TGTGCCAGTAGAACAGGGGAGACCACCGGGGAGCTGTTTTTT
TRBJ1-5	-	-	TRBV29-1	CSVSGATRDQPQHF	TGCAGCGTTTCCGGGGCTACTCGGGATCAGCCCCAGCATTTT
TRBJ2-7	-	-	TRBV10-2	CASSTGAYEQYF	TGCGCCAGCAGTACGGGGGCATACGAGCAGTACTTC
TRBJ2-5	-	-	TRBV5-1	CASSLVGIGGETQYF	TGCGCCAGCAGCTTGGTAGGGATAGGGGGAGAGACCCAGTACTTC
TRBJ1-6	-	-	TRBV29-1	CSVGSSYNSPLHF	TGCAGCGTGGGGAGCTCCTATAATTCACCCCTCCACTTT
TRBJ2-5	TRBD1	-	TRBV5-6	CASSFTGGETQYF	TGTGCCAGCAGCTTTACAGGGGGAGAGACCCAGTACTTC
TRBJ2-2	TRBD2	-	TRBV6-1	CASSDLAGGPQGTGELFF	TGTGCCAGCAGTGATCTAGCGGGAGGGCCTCAGGGCACCGGGGAGCTGTTTTTT
TRBJ2-1	-	-	TRBV6-1	CASRGAGSYNEQFF	TGTGCCAGCAGGGGGGCGGGGAGCTACAATGAGCAGTTCTTC
TRBJ2-7	TRBD1	-	TRBV6-1	CASSDGTGHPYEQYF	TGTGCCAGCAGTGACGGGACAGGTCACCCCTACGAGCAGTACTTC
TRBJ1-2	-	few	TRBV19	CASSKGAGDFGYTF	TGTGCCAGTAGTAAGGGCGCAGGGGATTTTGGCTACACCTTC
TRBJ1-1	-	-	TRBV7-2	CASSLEWYGGGGKNTEAFF	TGTGCCAGCAGCTTAGAATGGTATGGGGGAGGAGGAAAGAACACTGAAGCTTTCTTT
TRBJ1-2	TRBD1	-	TRBV6-1	CASSRDRDSLTF	TGTGCCAGCAGCCGGGACAGGGATTCTCTCACCTTC
TRBJ1-6	-	-	TRBV19	CASSIDLGFYNSPLHF	TGTGCCAGTAGTATAGATCTGGGGTTCTATAATTCACCCCTCCACTTT
TRBJ1-6	-	once	TRBV25-1	CASSESGQGGSPLHF	TGTGCCAGCAGTGAATCTGGGCAGGGAGGTTCACCCCTCCACTTT
TRBJ2-2	TRBD1	-	TRBV9	CASRGQGISGELFF	TGTGCCAGCAGGGGACAGGGGATTTCCGGGGAGCTGTTTTTT
TRBJ2-1	TRBD1	few	TRBV7-8	CASSYDRGLNNEQFF	TGTGCCAGCAGCTACGACAGGGGGCTTAACAATGAGCAGTTCTTC
TRBJ1-4	-	-	TRBV30	CAWSGTGEKLFF	TGTGCCTGGAGTGGGACGGGGGAAAAACTGTTTTTT
TRBJ2-2	TRBD2	-	TRBV27	CASSPSGRVDTGELFF	TGTGCCAGCAGCCCTAGCGGGAGAGTCGATACCGGGGAGCTGTTTTTT
TRBJ2-2	-	once	TRBV11-1	CASSWITGTGGGELFF	TGTGCCAGCAGCTGGATAACCGGGACGGGTGGCGGGGAGCTGTTTTTT
TRBJ1-1	-	-	TRBV5-1	CASSLVLGAREDEAFF	TGCGCCAGCAGCTTGGTCCTCGGGGCCCGGGAGGACGAAGCTTTCTTT
TRBJ1-1	-	-	TRBV18	CASSPQGEGTEAFF	TGTGCCAGCTCACCGCAGGGTGAGGGCACTGAAGCTTTCTTT
TRBJ2-3	-	-	TRBV5-1	CASSPIGDTQYF	TGCGCCAGCAGCCCGATTGGGGATACGCAGTATTTT
TRBJ2-1	TRBD2	-	TRBV4-1	CASSQASTSGSSNEQFF	TGCGCCAGCAGCCAAGCCAGTACTAGCGGGAGCTCCAATGAGCAGTTCTTC
TRBJ1-2	TRBD1	-	TRBV11-2	CASSSRQGLDYGYTF	TGTGCCAGCAGCTCCCGACAGGGACTAGACTATGGCTACACCTTC
TRBJ2-5	-	-	TRBV7-6	CASSSPRGELAPRYKYF	TGTGCCAGCAGCTCTCCTAGGGGGGAATTGGCCCCCCGGTATAAGTACTTC
TRBJ1-1	TRBD1	-	TRBV11-2	CASSLGPSGQGWTEAFF	TGTGCCAGCAGCTTAGGGCCGTCGGGACAGGGTTGGACTGAAGCTTTCTTT
TRBJ2-5	-	-	TRBV29-1	CSVSTDRAPGTQYF	TGCAGCGTTAGTACGGACAGAGCTCCTGGGACCCAGTACTTC
TRBJ1-5	-	-	TRBV5-8	CASSLSGAVIQPQHF	TGTGCCAGCAGCTTGTCAGGGGCTGTAATTCAGCCCCAGCATTTT
TRBJ1-3	TRBD1	-	TRBV13	CASSLQGPTGNTIYF	TGTGCCAGCAGCCTACAGGGGCCTACTGGAAACACCATATATTTT
TRBJ2-3	-	-	TRBV6-5	CASSHVWGRADTQYF	TGTGCCAGCAGCCACGTTTGGGGGCGAGCAGATACGCAGTATTTT
TRBJ2-1	-	-	TRBV30	CAWSGDVFEQFF	TGTGCCTGGAGTGGGGACGTGTTTGAGCAGTTCTTC
TRBJ1-5	TRBD1	few	TRBV2	CASSKTGQGNQPQHF	TGTGCCAGCAGCAAGACAGGGCAGGGCAATCAGCCCCAGCATTTT
TRBJ2-7	-	once	TRBV19	CASSLTGTSSYEQYF	TGTGCCAGTAGTCTTACCGGGACATCCTCCTACGAGCAGTACTTC
TRBJ1-5	-	-	TRBV7-8	CASSSGQVGYNQPQHF	TGTGCCAGCAGCTCGGGCCAGGTGGGGTACAATCAGCCCCAGCATTTT
TRBJ2-7	TRBD1	-	TRBV14	CASNSGTGRDEQYF	TGTGCCAGCAACTCCGGGACAGGCCGGGACGAGCAGTACTTC
TRBJ1-5	-	-	TRBV5-8	CASSRTTEPSNQPQHF	TGTGCCAGCAGCCGCACTACAGAGCCAAGCAATCAGCCCCAGCATTTT
TRBJ1-2	-	-	TRBV7-2	CASSPSLTGSAGYTF	TGTGCCAGCAGCCCCTCCCTCACGGGGTCCGCTGGCTACACCTTC
TRBJ2-5	TRBD2	-	TRBV4-2	CASSPYEAGGETQYF	TGTGCCAGCAGCCCCTACGAAGCGGGGGGAGAGACCCAGTACTTC
TRBJ1-1	-	-	TRBV7-9	CASSPPEVPGEAFF	TGTGCCAGCAGCCCCCCGGAGGTACCCGGTGAAGCTTTCTTT
TRBJ2-1	-	-	TRBV7-2	CASSLAGDSYNEQFF	TGTGCCAGCAGCTTAGCGGGGGACTCCTACAATGAGCAGTTCTTC
TRBJ1-2	TRBD1	-	TRBV7-9	CASSLPGQGKRGYTF	TGTGCCAGCAGCCTACCGGGACAGGGGAAGCGGGGCTACACCTTC